These T cell receptor beta chains were read from a single sample in a study of T cell repertoires in cytomegalovirus infection. No antigen has been identified for these receptors. MiXCR, applied by TCRdb to the reads, yields one record per CDR3 protein. Altogether approximately 600,000 distinct CDR3 sequences are present, roughly 42% being singletons, with the ten largest covering about 48%. Sequences were derived from cultured PBMCs, sampled from culture after CMV antigen stimulation. These receptors originate from a human donor in good health (CMV status not recorded). Some clones in this sample may be carry-over from other donors' samples. The CDR3 runs from the conserved cysteine through the conserved F or W. A D gene is named only where the DNA matches it firmly. Clone size is shown for a subset of rows, as once, few, many or a class of expanded clone.

NA	TRBJ1-5	NA	TRBV19	TGTGCCAGTAGTCGCTCATTCCCTCAGCCCTATAGCAATCAGCCCCAGCATTTT	CASSRSFPQPYSNQPQHF
TRBD2	TRBJ2-5	NA	TRBV12-3/TRBV12-4	TGTGCCAGCAGCTCACTAGCGCAAGAGACCCAGTACTTC	CASSSLAQETQYF
NA	TRBJ1-1	few	TRBV7-9	TGTGCCAGCAGCCCCGGGACGGGCATAAGAACTGAAGCTTTCTTT	CASSPGTGIRTEAFF
NA	TRBJ2-1	once	TRBV5-1	TGCGCCAGCAGCTTGACGTCTACAACCTACAATGAGCAGTTCTTC	CASSLTSTTYNEQFF
TRBD1	TRBJ2-7	NA	TRBV25-1	TGTGCCAGCAGTGATTTGGGACAGGGGGCCGACGAGCAGTACTTC	CASSDLGQGADEQYF
TRBD2	TRBJ2-5	few	TRBV6-7	TGTGCCAGCAGTTACTCGACTAGCGGTTTCCAAGAGACCCAGTACTTC	CASSYSTSGFQETQYF
TRBD2	TRBJ2-5	few	TRBV12-3/TRBV12-4	TGTGCCAGCAAACCTAGCGGGGGGCCAGAGACCCAGTACTTC	CASKPSGGPETQYF
NA	TRBJ2-3	NA	TRBV7-9	TGTGCCAGCAGCTTGGAGACCTCAGGGGGGCATACGCAGTATTTT	CASSLETSGGHTQYF
TRBD1	TRBJ1-1	NA	TRBV30	TGTGCCTGGAGCCGGACAGGGTTGGGTTCTGAAGCTTTCTTT	CAWSRTGLGSEAFF
NA	TRBJ2-1	NA	TRBV7-6	TGTGCCAGCCGACTCAGCCTCTCCTACAATGAGCAGTTCTTC	CASRLSLSYNEQFF
NA	TRBJ2-2	NA	TRBV3-1	TGTGCCAGCGGACAGTTGGAGGGAGGGGAGCTGTTTTTT	CASGQLEGGELFF
TRBD2	TRBJ2-5	NA	TRBV4-1	TGCGCCAGCAGCCAAGTATTCAGACTAGCGACCCAAGAGACCCAGTACTTC	CASSQVFRLATQETQYF
NA	TRBJ2-2	NA	TRBV7-2	TGTGCCAGCAGCATACAGCCAGGGGAAATGGGCGGGGAGCTGTTTTTT	CASSIQPGEMGGELFF
NA	TRBJ2-7	NA	TRBV6-1	TGTGCCAGCAGTGACCGACGGTTCAGCGAGCAGTACTTC	CASSDRRFSEQYF
NA	TRBJ1-1	NA	TRBV4-2	TGTGCCAGCAGCTCACACCGGGGCGATCGAGAAGCTTTCTTT	CASSSHRGDREAFF
TRBD2	TRBJ2-7	few	TRBV6-5	TGTGCCAGCAGCTCAAGAGCGGGAGAAAACGAGCAGTACTTC	CASSSRAGENEQYF
NA	TRBJ2-7	NA	TRBV7-8	TGTGCCAGCAGCCACGGCAGGACGGCTGCCTACGAGCAGTACTTC	CASSHGRTAAYEQYF
NA	TRBJ2-2	NA	TRBV19	TGTGCCAGTAGGCGGGGAAACGATCCCGGGGAGCTGTTTTTT	CASRRGNDPGELFF
NA	TRBJ2-3	NA	TRBV11-2	TGTGCCAGCAGCTTAGATTTGAGGGATACGCAGTATTTT	CASSLDLRDTQYF
NA	TRBJ2-5	NA	TRBV7-2	TGTGCCAGCAGCTATCCGGGATTGAGGTCCCCAGAGACCCAGTACTTC	CASSYPGLRSPETQYF
NA	TRBJ1-2	NA	TRBV29-1	TGCAGCGTCCAAACATCGGGCTACACCTTC	CSVQTSGYTF
TRBD1	TRBJ1-1	few	TRBV19	TGTGCCAGTAGTATTGGGACAGGTATGAACACTGAAGCTTTCTTT	CASSIGTGMNTEAFF
NA	TRBJ2-5	many	TRBV7-8	TGTGCCAGCAGCTTAGCCCTACGTCGACCTGGGGAGACCCAGTACTTC	CASSLALRRPGETQYF
NA	TRBJ1-2	few	TRBV7-8	TGTGCCAGCGGATCCCCTGACGATTCGACAGGCCTCTTGAACTATGGCTACACCTTC	CASGSPDDSTGLLNYGYTF
TRBD2	TRBJ2-3	NA	TRBV7-2	TGTGCCAGCAGCTTAAGCGGGAGGGTGTCAGATACGCAGTATTTT	CASSLSGRVSDTQYF
NA	TRBJ1-4	NA	TRBV7-8	TGTGCCAGCAGCTTAGTTGGTTGGGTGGAGGAAGGCGAAAAACTGTTTTTT	CASSLVGWVEEGEKLFF
NA	TRBJ2-7	NA	TRBV7-8	TGTGCCAGCAGCTTATCCTTCGAGGGGTCTTACGAGCAGTACTTC	CASSLSFEGSYEQYF
NA	TRBJ2-3	NA	TRBV10-3	TGTGCCATCAGTGAGGCTCGCACAGATACGCAGTATTTT	CAISEARTDTQYF
NA	TRBJ1-1	few	TRBV10-3	TGTGCCATCAGTGAGTCCGGGGGAGGGAACACTGAAGCTTTCTTT	CAISESGGGNTEAFF
NA	TRBJ1-1	NA	TRBV9	TGTGCCAGCAGCGTTGATGACTGGAACACTGAAGCTTTCTTT	CASSVDDWNTEAFF
NA	TRBJ1-6	NA	TRBV7-2	TGTGCCAGCAGCCCCCAGCAGGGGTCGGATTCACCCCTCCACTTT	CASSPQQGSDSPLHF
TRBD1	TRBJ1-5	NA	TRBV20-1	TGCAGTGCTAAAGCGATTTCCAGGGGGGGGCAGCCCCAGCATTTT	CSAKAISRGGQPQHF
TRBD2	TRBJ2-1	few	TRBV7-8	TGTGCCAGCAGCCTCACTAGCGGGAGGGCCGGTGAGCAGTTCTTC	CASSLTSGRAGEQFF
NA	TRBJ2-3	NA	TRBV5-1	TGCGCCAGCAGCTTGAGATCCCCGGGAGATACGCAGTATTTT	CASSLRSPGDTQYF
NA	TRBJ2-7	few	TRBV12-3/TRBV12-4	TGTGCCAGCAGTTATGGCGCACGGTCAGACTACGAGCAGTACTTC	CASSYGARSDYEQYF
TRBD1	TRBJ1-1	NA	TRBV6-8	TGTGCCAGCAGTGTCGGACAGGGTAGTCTGAACACTGAAGCTTTCTTT	CASSVGQGSLNTEAFF
NA	TRBJ2-7	NA	TRBV18	TGTGCCAGCTCACCCTACTCACTTCAGGGGAGCGAGCAGTACTTC	CASSPYSLQGSEQYF
NA	TRBJ2-5	NA	TRBV6-6	TGTGCCAGCAGTTACTCGCTAGGGACGTACCAAGAGACCCAGTACTTC	CASSYSLGTYQETQYF
NA	TRBJ2-1	few	TRBV4-3	TGCGCCAGCAGCCGAGGACATCTCCGAGGGAATGAGCAGTTCTTC	CASSRGHLRGNEQFF
NA	TRBJ2-4	NA	TRBV4-1	TGCGCCAGCAGCCAAACACAGGGGAGGGAAAACATTCAGTACTTC	CASSQTQGRENIQYF
NA	TRBJ2-5	NA	TRBV5-3	TGTGCCAGCAGCTTCCCTCAGATGGAGACCCAGTACTTC	CASSFPQMETQYF
NA	TRBJ1-1	NA	TRBV7-9	TGTGCCAGCAGCTTATTGGCGTCCCTGGGCACTGAAGCTTTCTTT	CASSLLASLGTEAFF